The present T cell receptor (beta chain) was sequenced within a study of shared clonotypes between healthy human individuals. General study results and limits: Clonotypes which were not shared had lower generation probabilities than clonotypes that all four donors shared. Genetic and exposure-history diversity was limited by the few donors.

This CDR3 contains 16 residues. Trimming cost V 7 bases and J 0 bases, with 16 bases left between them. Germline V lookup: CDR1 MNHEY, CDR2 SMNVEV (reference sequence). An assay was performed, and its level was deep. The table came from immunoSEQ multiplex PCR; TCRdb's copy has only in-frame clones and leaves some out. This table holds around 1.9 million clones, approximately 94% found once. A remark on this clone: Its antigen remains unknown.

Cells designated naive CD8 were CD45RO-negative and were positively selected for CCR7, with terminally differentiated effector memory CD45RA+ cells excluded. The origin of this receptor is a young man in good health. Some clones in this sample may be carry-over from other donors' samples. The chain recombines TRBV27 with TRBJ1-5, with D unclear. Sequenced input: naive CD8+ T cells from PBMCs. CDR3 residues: CASKTAGPPSNQPQHF. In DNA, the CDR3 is TGTGCCAGCAAAACGGCCGGGCCCCCTAGCAATCAGCCCCAGCATTTT.